This T cell receptor (beta chain) was recovered during a study of OX40 agonist ivuxolimab in advanced cancers. Germline V CDR1 and CDR2: LGHNA, YNFKEQ. V lost 3 bases and J lost 4; bases outside the gene matches: 4. The CDR3 runs 16 residues. Turning to this clone: What it binds is unknown.

General study findings and limits: More expanded clones were found, on average, in CD8+ than in CD4+ T cells.

TCRdb's copy holds only in-frame clones and misses some; the assay was immunoSEQ multiplex PCR. The sample yields over 70,000 clones, just under 90% seen once. The sequenced sample was CD4+ or CD8+ T cells sorted from blood, obtained in a trial of the OX40 agonist ivuxolimab. This receptor was taken from an adult with an advanced solid tumor such as melanoma, head and neck, liver or kidney cancer. The V and J genes are TRBV4-2 and TRBJ2-2; 11 bases are a match to TRBD1. The CDR3 spells CASSHPGTGGTGELFF. CDR3 nucleotides: TGTGCCAGCAGCCACCCCGGGACAGGGGGCACCGGGGAGCTGTTTTTT.